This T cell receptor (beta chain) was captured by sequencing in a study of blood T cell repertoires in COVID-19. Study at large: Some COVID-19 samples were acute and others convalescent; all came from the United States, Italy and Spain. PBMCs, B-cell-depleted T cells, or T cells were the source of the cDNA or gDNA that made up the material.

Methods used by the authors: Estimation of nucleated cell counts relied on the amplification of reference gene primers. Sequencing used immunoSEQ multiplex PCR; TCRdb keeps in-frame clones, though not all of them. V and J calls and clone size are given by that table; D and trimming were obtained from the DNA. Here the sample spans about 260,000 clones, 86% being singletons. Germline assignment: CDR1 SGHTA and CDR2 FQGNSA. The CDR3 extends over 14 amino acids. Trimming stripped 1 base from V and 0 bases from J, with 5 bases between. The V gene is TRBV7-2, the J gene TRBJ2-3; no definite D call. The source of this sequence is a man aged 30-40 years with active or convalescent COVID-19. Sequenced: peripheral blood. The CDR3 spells CASSLVPSTDTQYF. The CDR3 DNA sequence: TGTGCCAGCAGCTTAGTCCCTAGCACAGATACGCAGTATTTT.